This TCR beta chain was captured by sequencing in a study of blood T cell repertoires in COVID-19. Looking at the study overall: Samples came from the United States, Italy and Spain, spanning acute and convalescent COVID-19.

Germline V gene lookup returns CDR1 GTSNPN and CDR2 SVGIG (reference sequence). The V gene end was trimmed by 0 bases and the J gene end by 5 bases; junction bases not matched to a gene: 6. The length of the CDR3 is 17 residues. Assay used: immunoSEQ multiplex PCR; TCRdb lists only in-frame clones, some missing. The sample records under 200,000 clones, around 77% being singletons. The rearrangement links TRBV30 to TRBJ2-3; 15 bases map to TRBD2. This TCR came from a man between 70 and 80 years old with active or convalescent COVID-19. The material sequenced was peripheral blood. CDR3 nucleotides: TGTGCCTGGAGTGTTAAACTGGGACTAGCGGGGGGAGATACGCAGTATTTT. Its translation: CAWSVKLGLAGGDTQYF.